The 20 T cell receptor beta chains in this list originate from one sample, sequenced in a study of blood T cell repertoires in COVID-19. Sequenced by immunoSEQ multiplex PCR; TCRdb stores in-frame clones only, minus some. This table holds about 400,000 clones, 85% to 90% found once. Sample: peripheral blood. These receptors came from a human donor in a cohort sampled during active COVID-19.

The chain joins TRBV28 to TRBJ2-7; D uncertain. Germline V lookup: CDR1 MDHEN, CDR2 SYDVKM. Trimming took 9 bases from V and 2 from J, leaving 8 bases between them. The CDR3 is made up of 11 amino acids. The CDR3 DNA reads TGTGCCAGTACCTCAGCCTACGAGCAGTACTTC. Its protein is CASTSAYEQYF.

The chain recombines TRBV15 with TRBJ2-5, with 10 bases identical to TRBD2. The J segment lost 4 bases and the V segment lost 9 bases, leaving 11 bases of the junction unmatched. The CDR3 spans 15 residues. CDR1 and CDR2 from the germline V gene are LNHNV and YYDKDF (reference sequence). The CDR3 here is CATGRSGGAGETQYF. The CDR3 DNA reads TGTGCCACAGGGAGGAGCGGGGGGGCCGGAGAGACCCAGTACTTC.

This chain links TRBV4-2 with TRBJ1-2; TRBD1 aligns across 11 bases. CDR1 is LGHNA and CDR2 is YNFKEQ in the germline V gene. V lost 4 bases and J lost 3; bases outside the gene matches: 4. The CDR3 loop spans 15 amino acids. The CDR3 sequence: CASSPGQGVDYGYTF. DNA of the CDR3: TGTGCCAGCAGCCCGGGACAGGGGGTTGACTATGGCTACACCTTC.

This chain joins TRBV10-1 and TRBJ2-1, with D tentatively TRBD1 (6 bases). V was trimmed by 6 bases and J by 5 bases, leaving 11 bases between them. This CDR3 region has 13 residues. Germline V gives CDR1 WNHNN, CDR2 SYGVQD (reference sequence). The CDR3 coding sequence is TGCGCCAGCAGCCGGGACACAGACAATGAGCAGTTCTTC. It translates to CASSRDTDNEQFF.

The gene calls are TRBV6-6 and TRBJ1-5; 8 bases map to TRBD1. The CDR3 loop spans 15 amino acids. V dropped 6 bases and J dropped 6; count of bases not matched to a gene: 10. The germline gives CDR1 MNHNY, CDR2 SVGAGI (reference sequence). CDR3 amino acids: CASSLRTGSSQPQHF. In nucleotides, the CDR3 is TGTGCCAGCAGCCTCAGGACAGGGTCAAGTCAGCCCCAGCATTTT.

The chain is built from TRBV19 and TRBJ2-2, with a tentative D call TRBD2 (5 bases). V lost 2 bases and J lost 8, with 12 bases in between. This CDR3 contains 14 residues. Germline assignment: CDR1 LNHDA and CDR2 SQIVND (reference sequence). The CDR3, as DNA: TGTGCCAGTAGTATAACAGACCCGGGGGGGGAGCTGTTTTTT. It yields the protein CASSITDPGGELFF. Full variable domain (missing parts from reference TRBV19 and TRBJ2-2): DGGITQSPKYLFRKEGQNVTLSCEQNLNHDAMYWYRQDPGQGLRLIYYSQIVNDFQKGDIAEGYSVSREKKESFPLTVTSAQKNPTAFYLCASSITDPGGELFFGEGSRLTVL.

The V and J genes are TRBV2 and TRBJ1-4, with D unresolved. The CDR3 length is 14 residues. Trimming took 1 base from V and 5 from J, leaving 8 bases between them. The germline V gene encodes CDR1 SNHLY and CDR2 FYNNEI. CDR3 protein: CASSEGRMNEKLFF. The CDR3 DNA sequence: TGTGCCAGCAGTGAAGGCAGGATGAATGAAAAACTGTTTTTT. The complete variable domain, with remaining parts taken from reference TRBV2 and TRBJ1-4, reads EPEVTQTPSHQVTQMGQEVILRCVPISNHLYFYWYRQILGQKVEFLVSFYNNEISEKSEIFDDQFSVERPDGSNFTLKIRSTKLEDSAMYFCASSEGRMNEKLFFGSGTQLSVL.

This clone was observed a single time. This chain joins TRBV6-4 and TRBJ1-6; D ambiguous. The V gene's germline CDR1 is MRHNA and CDR2 SNTAGT. The ends were cut back, 3 bases at V and 7 bases at J, with 7 bases in the middle. The CDR3 contains 13 residues. CDR3 residues: CASSEGRNSPLHF. DNA for the CDR3: TGTGCCAGCAGTGAGGGGAGGAATTCACCCCTCCACTTT.

Only one count was recorded for this clone. This chain's CDR3 is CASSPSPDSYEQYF. CDR3 DNA: TGTGCCAGCAGCCCCTCCCCGGACAGCTACGAGCAGTACTTC. The V gene is TRBV7-3, the J gene TRBJ2-7; D possibly corresponds to TRBD1 (6 bases). Germline CDR1 and CDR2: SGHTA and FQGTGA. V lost 5 bases, J lost 3 bases, and 14 bases lay in between. The CDR3 has 14 residues.

The rearrangement joins TRBV11-2 to TRBJ2-1; TRBD2 aligns across 12 bases. After removal of 3 bases from V and 7 bases from J, the junction contained 4 bases not matched to a gene. Per germline, CDR1 SGHAT and CDR2 FQNNGV. The CDR3 has 15 residues. As DNA, the CDR3 is TGTGCCAGCAGCTTGACTAGCGGGAGCTATAATGAGCAGTTCTTC. It translates to CASSLTSGSYNEQFF.

J is TRBJ2-1 and V is TRBV6-5; 11 bases are a match to TRBD2. Germline CDR1 and CDR2: MNHEY and SVGAGI. The CDR3 runs to 15 residues. The ends lost 5 bases at V and 7 bases at J; junction bases unmatched: 7. CDR3 coding DNA: TGTGCCAGCAGTCGGGGACTAGCGGCCTCAAATGAGCAGTTCTTC. Translating gives CASSRGLAASNEQFF.

In this sample, this clone turned up a few times. The rearrangement joins TRBV29-1 to TRBJ2-1; D not resolved. The CDR3 length is 13 residues. The V end lost 3 bases, the J end lost 5 bases, and 11 bases lay between the germline ends. CDR1 and CDR2 from the germline V gene are SQVTM and ANQGSEA. DNA for the CDR3: TGCAGCGTTGATGGGCAGGCCAACAATGAGCAGTTCTTC. This sequence encodes CSVDGQANNEQFF.

This chain connects TRBV7-6 to TRBJ2-3; 7 bases are a match to TRBD2. Germline V gene lookup returns CDR1 SGHVS and CDR2 FNYEAQ. The CDR3 is made up of 22 amino acids. J gave up 6 bases and V 1 base, and 28 bases lay outside the gene matches. As DNA, the CDR3 is TGTGCCAGCAGCTTAGTCTCCGGGACGGCCTTTAGGGTGGGAGGGCCACAGGATACGCAGTATTTT. As protein: CASSLVSGTAFRVGGPQDTQYF.

The table lists this clone with a few counts. The chain has TRBV12-3 or TRBV12-4 and TRBJ2-7, with 8 bases lining up with TRBD2. The CDR3 consists of 13 residues. The ends lost 9 bases at V and 2 bases at J; junction bases unmatched: 6. The CDR3 spells CASSGGVPYEQYF. CDR3 coding DNA: TGTGCCAGTTCCGGGGGGGTTCCCTACGAGCAGTACTTC.

CDR3 in DNA: TGCGCCAGCAGCAAACAGGGCCCTGGGGACTATGGCTACACCTTC. This sequence encodes CASSKQGPGDYGYTF. This chain connects TRBV5-1 to TRBJ1-2; perhaps TRBD1 as D (6 bases). From germline, CDR1 is SGHRS and CDR2 YFSETQ. V was trimmed by 4 bases and J by 3 bases, leaving 16 bases between them. The CDR3 runs to 15 residues.

This clone was observed a few times. The chain carries TRBV3-1 (or the pseudogene TRBV3-2) and TRBJ1-2; 8 nucleotides align to TRBD1. CDR3 size: 15 residues. V lost 4 bases, J lost 5 bases, and 9 bases stayed unmatched. Germline V gene data show CDR1 as LGHDT and CDR2 as YNNKEL (reference sequence). DNA for the CDR3: TGTGCCAGCAGCCCCAGGGGGCCGTACGGATATGGCTACACCTTC. Protein product: CASSPRGPYGYGYTF.

This clone has only a few counts. The chain employs TRBV7-3 and TRBJ1-6, with 9 bases matching TRBD1. The V segment lost 3 bases and the J segment 0 bases; nucleotides outside the gene matches: 0. This CDR3 is built from 16 residues. Germline V gene data show CDR1 as SGHTA and CDR2 as FQGTGA. In DNA form, the CDR3 reads TGTGCCAGCAGCTTGACAGGGGGCTCCTATAATTCACCCCTCCACTTT. This encodes CASSLTGGSYNSPLHF.

J is TRBJ2-6 and V is TRBV27; possibly TRBD1 for D (5 bases). The CDR3 is 11 residues long. Looked up from germline, CDR1 is MNHEY and CDR2 is SMNVEV (reference sequence). Deletions cut 8 bases from V and 12 bases from J, with 11 bases between. The CDR3 is CASGDRSVLTF. In DNA form, the CDR3 reads TGTGCCAGCGGAGACAGATCCGTCCTGACTTTC. Supplemented by reference TRBV27 and TRBJ2-6, the full variable domain reads EAQVTQNPRYLITVTGKKLTVTCSQNMNHEYMSWYRQDPGLGLRQIYYSMNVEVTDKGDVPEGYKVSRKEKRNFPLILESPSPNQTSLYFCASGDRSVLTFGAGSRLTVL.

This chain joins TRBV5-1 and TRBJ2-7; TRBD2 matches 11 bases. With V trimmed by 4 bases and J by 3 bases, 6 bases remained unmatched. This CDR3 contains 15 residues. Germline-derived CDR1 and CDR2 are SGHRS and YFSETQ. CDR3 loop: CASSPDGTSGYEQYF. For the CDR3, the DNA is TGCGCCAGCAGCCCGGACGGGACTAGCGGCTACGAGCAGTACTTC.

The rearrangement joins TRBV5-1 to TRBJ2-7, with D unresolved. The CDR3 length is 13 residues. V was pared by 0 bases and J by 0 bases, with 4 bases between. The germline V gene has CDR1 SGHRS and CDR2 YFSETQ. CDR3 DNA: TGCGCCAGCAGCTTGGCCAGCTCCTACGAGCAGTACTTC. This translates into CASSLASSYEQYF. The full variable domain, completed using reference TRBV5-1 and TRBJ2-7, is KAGVTQTPRYLIKTRGQQVTLSCSPISGHRSVSWYQQTPGQGLQFLFEYFSETQRNKGNFPGRFSGRQFSNSRSEMNVSTLELGDSALYLCASSLASSYEQYFGPGTRLTVT.